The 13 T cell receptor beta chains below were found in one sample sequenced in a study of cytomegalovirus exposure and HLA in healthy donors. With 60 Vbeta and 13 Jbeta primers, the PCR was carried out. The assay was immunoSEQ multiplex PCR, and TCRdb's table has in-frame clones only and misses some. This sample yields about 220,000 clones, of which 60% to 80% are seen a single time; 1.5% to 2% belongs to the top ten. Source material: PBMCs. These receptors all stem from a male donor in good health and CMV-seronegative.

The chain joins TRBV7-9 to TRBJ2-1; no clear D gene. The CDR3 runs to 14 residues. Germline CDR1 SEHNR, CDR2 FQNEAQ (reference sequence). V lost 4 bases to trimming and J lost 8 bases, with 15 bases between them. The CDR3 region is CASSSYLTDYEQFF. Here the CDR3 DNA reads TGTGCCAGCAGCTCGTACCTCACCGACTATGAGCAGTTCTTC.

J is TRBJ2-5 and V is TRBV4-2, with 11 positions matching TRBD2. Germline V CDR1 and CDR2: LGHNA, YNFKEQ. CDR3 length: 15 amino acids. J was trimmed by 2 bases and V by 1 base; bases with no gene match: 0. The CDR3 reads CASSQGTSGQETQYF. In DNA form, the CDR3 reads TGTGCCAGCAGCCAAGGGACTAGCGGGCAAGAGACCCAGTACTTC.

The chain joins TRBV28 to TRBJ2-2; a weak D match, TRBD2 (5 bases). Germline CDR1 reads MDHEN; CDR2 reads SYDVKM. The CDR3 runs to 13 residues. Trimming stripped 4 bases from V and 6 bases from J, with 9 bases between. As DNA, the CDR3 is TGTGCCAGCAGTTCGGGGTGGGCCGGGGAGCTGTTTTTT. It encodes CASSSGWAGELFF.

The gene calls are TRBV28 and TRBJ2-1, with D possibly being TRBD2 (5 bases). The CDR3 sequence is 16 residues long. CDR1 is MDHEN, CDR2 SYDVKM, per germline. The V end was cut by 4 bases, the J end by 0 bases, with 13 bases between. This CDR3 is CASSSPKAVSYNEQFF. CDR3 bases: TGTGCCAGCAGTTCCCCCAAAGCGGTCTCCTACAATGAGCAGTTCTTC.

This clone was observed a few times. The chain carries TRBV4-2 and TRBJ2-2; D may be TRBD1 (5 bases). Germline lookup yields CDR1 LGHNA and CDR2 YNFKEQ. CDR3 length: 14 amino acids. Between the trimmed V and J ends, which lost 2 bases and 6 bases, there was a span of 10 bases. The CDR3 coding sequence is TGTGCCAGCAGCCAATACGCCAGGGCCGGGGAGCTGTTTTTT. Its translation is CASSQYARAGELFF.

The CDR3 protein is CASRLVPPDSANTEAFF. The DNA for the CDR3 is TGTGCAAGTCGCTTAGTCCCTCCCGACAGCGCGAACACTGAAGCTTTCTTT. The chain is built from TRBV12-2 and TRBJ1-1; the DNA was not compared with TRBD1, the D call given in the table. TRBV12-2 is flagged as a pseudogene. The CDR3 spans 17 residues.

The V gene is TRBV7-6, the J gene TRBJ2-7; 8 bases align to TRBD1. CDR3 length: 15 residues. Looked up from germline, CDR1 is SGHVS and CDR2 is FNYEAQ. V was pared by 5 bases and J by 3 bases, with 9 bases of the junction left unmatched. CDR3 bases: TGTGCCAGCAGCAGAACACAGGGGGTCCGCTACGAGCAGTACTTC. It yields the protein CASSRTQGVRYEQYF. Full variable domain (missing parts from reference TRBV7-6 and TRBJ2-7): GAGVSQSPRYKVTKRGQDVALRCDPISGHVSLYWYRQALGQGPEFLTYFNYEAQQDKSGLPNDRFSAERPEGSISTLTIQRTEQRDSAMYRCASSRTQGVRYEQYFGPGTRLTVT.

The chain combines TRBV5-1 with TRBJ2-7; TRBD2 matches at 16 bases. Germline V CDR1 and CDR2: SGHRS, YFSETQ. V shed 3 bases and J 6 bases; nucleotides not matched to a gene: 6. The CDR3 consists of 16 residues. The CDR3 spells CASSSGLAGGPGEQYF. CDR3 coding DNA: TGCGCCAGCAGCTCGGGACTAGCGGGAGGGCCTGGCGAGCAGTACTTC.

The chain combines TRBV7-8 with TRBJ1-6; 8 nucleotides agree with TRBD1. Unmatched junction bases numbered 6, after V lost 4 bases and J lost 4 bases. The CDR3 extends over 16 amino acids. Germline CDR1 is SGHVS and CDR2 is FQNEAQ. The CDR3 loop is CASSWSGGGYNSPLHF. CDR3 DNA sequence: TGTGCCAGCAGCTGGTCAGGGGGCGGTTATAATTCACCCCTCCACTTT.

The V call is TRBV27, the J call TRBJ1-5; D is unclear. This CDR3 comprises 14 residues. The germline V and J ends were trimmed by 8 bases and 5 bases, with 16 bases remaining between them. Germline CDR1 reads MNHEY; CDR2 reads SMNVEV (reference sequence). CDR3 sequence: CASRFAGDYQPQHF. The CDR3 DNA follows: TGTGCCAGCCGCTTCGCCGGGGATTATCAGCCCCAGCATTTT.

CDR3 DNA: TGTGCCAGCAGCCTCGGGGTTTACGATGGCTACACCTTC. Its protein is CASSLGVYDGYTF. The gene calls are TRBV9 and TRBJ1-2; D is undetermined. Trimming pared 4 bases from V and 6 bases from J, leaving 13 bases between. The CDR3 covers 13 residues. Looked up from germline, CDR1 is SGDLS and CDR2 is YYNGEE.

The CDR3 DNA reads as TGTGCCAGCAGTCAAACAGGGGTCGACGGAAACACCATATATTTT. This encodes CASSQTGVDGNTIYF. The chain combines TRBV27 with TRBJ1-3, with 7 positions matching TRBD1. The germline V gene encodes CDR1 MNHEY and CDR2 SMNVEV (reference sequence). V was clipped by 5 bases and J by 4 bases; unmatched bases: 8. CDR3 length: 15 amino acids.

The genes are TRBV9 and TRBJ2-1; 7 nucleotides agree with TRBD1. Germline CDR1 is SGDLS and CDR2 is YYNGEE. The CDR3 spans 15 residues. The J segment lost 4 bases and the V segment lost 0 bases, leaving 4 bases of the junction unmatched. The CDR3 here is CASSVEGGGYNEQFF. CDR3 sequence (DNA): TGTGCCAGCAGCGTAGAAGGGGGCGGTTACAATGAGCAGTTCTTC.